The rows below give T cell receptor beta chains drawn from one sample of a study of post-analysis software for immune sequencing data. TCRdb used MiXCR to reprocess the PCR reads, holding one entry per CDR3 protein. The sample has 750,000 to 950,000 distinct CDR3 sequences; 53% are singletons. The sample taken for sequencing was blood. These receptor sequences come from a girl aged 5-17 years with multiple sclerosis. Both conserved end residues are part of each CDR3. D genes are given only for firm matches. Expanded clones get a size class; other rows say once, few or many, or leave the size out.

J: TRBJ1-2; V: TRBV3-1; size: -; D: -; DNA: TGTGCCAGCAGCCAAGAGGGACGCGCCGGGGGCTACACCTTC; CDR3: CASSQEGRAGGYTF
J: TRBJ2-5; V: TRBV2; size: few; D: TRBD2; DNA: TGTGCCAGCCTTGGACTAGAAGAGACCCAGTACTTC; CDR3: CASLGLEETQYF
J: TRBJ1-2; V: TRBV29-1; size: few; D: -; DNA: TGCAGCGTTGAAGATACAGAGGACGGCTACACCTTC; CDR3: CSVEDTEDGYTF
J: TRBJ2-1; V: TRBV5-1; size: -; D: -; DNA: TGCGCCAGCAGCTTGGGGTCAGGGTCCGGGTACAATGAGCAGTTCTTC; CDR3: CASSLGSGSGYNEQFF
J: TRBJ1-2; V: TRBV28; size: -; D: TRBD1; DNA: TGTGCCAGCAGGAAACATGGACAGGGGGCGCTAGGCTACACCTTC; CDR3: CASRKHGQGALGYTF
J: TRBJ2-5; V: TRBV12-3/TRBV12-4; size: -; D: TRBD2; DNA: TGTGCCAGCAGTCTCCGACTAGCGGACAGCCGGGAGACCCAGTACTTC; CDR3: CASSLRLADSRETQYF
J: TRBJ2-5; V: TRBV11-2; size: once; D: -; DNA: TGTGCCAGCAGCTTAGATAGGGGCTACGGCGCTCAAGAGACCCAGTACTTC; CDR3: CASSLDRGYGAQETQYF
J: TRBJ2-1; V: TRBV6-5; size: -; D: -; DNA: TGTGCCAGCAGTTATAATGCCCCGAGCGGCGGCAATGAGCAGTTCTTC; CDR3: CASSYNAPSGGNEQFF
J: TRBJ2-1; V: TRBV29-1; size: -; D: TRBD2; DNA: TGCAGCGTGCGCGGGAGGGCCTACAATGAGCAGTTCTTC; CDR3: CSVRGRAYNEQFF
J: TRBJ2-3; V: TRBV5-6; size: -; D: -; DNA: TGTGCCAGCAGCACAACGCCAGATACGCAGTATTTT; CDR3: CASSTTPDTQYF
J: TRBJ2-1; V: TRBV6-1; size: -; D: -; DNA: TGTGCCAGCAGTGTTACGCCGGAGGGCAATGAGCAGTTCTTC; CDR3: CASSVTPEGNEQFF
J: TRBJ2-1; V: TRBV19; size: -; D: -; DNA: TGTGCCAGTAGTATGGACTCTCACGAGTGGAGTGAGCAGTTCTTC; CDR3: CASSMDSHEWSEQFF
J: TRBJ1-2; V: TRBV29-1; size: once; D: -; DNA: TGCAGCGTTGGGTGGTTTAAGGGGCGACAATCGGGCCTAACGGGTTATGGCTACACCTTC; CDR3: CSVGWFKGRQSGLTGYGYTF
J: TRBJ2-7; V: TRBV5-1; size: -; D: TRBD1; DNA: TGCGCCAGCAGCTTGGGGACAGGGATGTACGAGCAGTACTTC; CDR3: CASSLGTGMYEQYF
J: TRBJ2-3; V: TRBV3-1; size: few; D: -; DNA: TGTGCCAGCAGCCAAGACGCAGCAACAGATACGCAGTATTTT; CDR3: CASSQDAATDTQYF
J: TRBJ1-2; V: TRBV7-3; size: few; D: TRBD1; DNA: TGTGCCAGCAGCCCGACAGGGCCTCCTAACTATGGCTACACCTTC; CDR3: CASSPTGPPNYGYTF
J: TRBJ1-5; V: TRBV27; size: -; D: TRBD1; DNA: TGTGCCAGCAGTCATATGACCGGCCAGGGGGGCAATCAGCCCCAGCATTTT; CDR3: CASSHMTGQGGNQPQHF
J: TRBJ2-5; V: TRBV12-3/TRBV12-4; size: few; D: TRBD2; DNA: TGTGCCAGCAGTTTAAGGTCTGCGGGGGTGGTAAGAGAGACCCAGTACTTC; CDR3: CASSLRSAGVVRETQYF
J: TRBJ1-2; V: TRBV12-3/TRBV12-4; size: -; D: -; DNA: TGTGCCAGCAGTTTAGAACAGACGATGGGGTTTGGCTACACCTTC; CDR3: CASSLEQTMGFGYTF
J: TRBJ2-7; V: TRBV20-1; size: -; D: TRBD2; DNA: TGCAGTGCCACAATTGGGACTAGCGGGTGGGAGGAGCAGTACTTC; CDR3: CSATIGTSGWEEQYF
J: TRBJ2-7; V: TRBV6-5; size: -; D: TRBD1; DNA: TGTGCCAGCAGTAAGGGACAGTTTTCAGAGCAGTACTTC; CDR3: CASSKGQFSEQYF
J: TRBJ2-7; V: TRBV21-1; size: -; D: -; DNA: TGTGCCAGCAAGTTACTCCACGAGCAGTACTTC; CDR3: CASKLLHEQYF
J: TRBJ1-5; V: TRBV12-3/TRBV12-4; size: -; D: -; DNA: TGTGCCAGCAGTTTAGCGCTGTTGCAGGATAGCAATCAGCCCCAGCATTTT; CDR3: CASSLALLQDSNQPQHF
J: TRBJ1-5; V: TRBV2; size: -; D: -; DNA: TGTGCCAGCTCGGAATGGGCAGCTAGCAATCAGCCCCAGCATTTT; CDR3: CASSEWAASNQPQHF
J: TRBJ2-1; V: TRBV5-1; size: -; D: -; DNA: TGCGCCAGCACCCCCTCGGGGCAGGGTTACAATGAGCAGTTCTTC; CDR3: CASTPSGQGYNEQFF
J: TRBJ2-1; V: TRBV5-1; size: -; D: -; DNA: TGCGCCAGCAGCTGGCGGGCCAATGAGCAGTTCTTC; CDR3: CASSWRANEQFF
J: TRBJ2-5; V: TRBV10-3; size: -; D: -; DNA: TGTGCCATCAGTGAGTCTTTAGGAGCGGATCAAGAGACCCAGTACTTC; CDR3: CAISESLGADQETQYF
J: TRBJ2-7; V: TRBV5-1; size: few; D: TRBD2; DNA: TGCGCCAGCAGCCCCCTTAGCGGGTCCTCCTCCTACGAGCAGTACTTC; CDR3: CASSPLSGSSSYEQYF
J: TRBJ2-1; V: TRBV10-3; size: -; D: -; DNA: TGTGCCATCAGTGATGGGGCGGTCTACAATGGGCAGTTCTTC; CDR3: CAISDGAVYNGQFF
J: TRBJ1-1; V: TRBV2; size: -; D: -; DNA: TGTGCCAGCAGACTAAGGGACACCGGCGGCACTGAAGCTTTCTTT; CDR3: CASRLRDTGGTEAFF
J: TRBJ2-3; V: TRBV5-1; size: -; D: -; DNA: TGCGCCAGCAGCTTGAGCGCGGGAAACACAGATACGCAGTATTTT; CDR3: CASSLSAGNTDTQYF
J: TRBJ2-7; V: TRBV2; size: once; D: -; DNA: TGTGCCAGCAGGGGAGACAGTCTGTACGAGCAGTACTTC; CDR3: CASRGDSLYEQYF
J: TRBJ2-3; V: TRBV5-1; size: few; D: -; DNA: TGCGCCAGCGGGACTTCTGGCACAGATACGCAGTATTTT; CDR3: CASGTSGTDTQYF
J: TRBJ1-2; V: TRBV12-3/TRBV12-4; size: few; D: TRBD1; DNA: TGTGCCAGCAGTTCGACAGGGTTGGGCTACACCTTC; CDR3: CASSSTGLGYTF
J: TRBJ1-5; V: TRBV12-3/TRBV12-4; size: -; D: -; DNA: TGTGCCAGCAGTTTCTGGGCCCATAGCAATCAGCCCCAGCATTTT; CDR3: CASSFWAHSNQPQHF
J: TRBJ2-1; V: TRBV29-1; size: -; D: -; DNA: TGCAGCGTCTACAATCCCTACTCCTACAATGAGCAGTTCTTC; CDR3: CSVYNPYSYNEQFF
J: TRBJ1-1; V: TRBV11-2; size: -; D: TRBD1; DNA: TGTGCCAGCAGCTTAGTCGGGGACAGTAACACTGAAGCTTTCTTT; CDR3: CASSLVGDSNTEAFF
J: TRBJ1-1; V: TRBV29-1; size: -; D: TRBD1; DNA: TGCAGCGCTGTGGGACAGCTCACTGAAGCTTTCTTT; CDR3: CSAVGQLTEAFF
J: TRBJ1-1; V: TRBV12-3/TRBV12-4; size: -; D: -; DNA: TGTGCCAGCAGTTTAGCGGGGGGGCTTGGGTACACTGAAGCTTTCTTT; CDR3: CASSLAGGLGYTEAFF
J: TRBJ1-5; V: TRBV28; size: -; D: -; DNA: TGTGCCAGCAGCTCACAAGGAAGGGGGGATCAGCCCCAGCATTTT; CDR3: CASSSQGRGDQPQHF
J: TRBJ2-1; V: TRBV29-1; size: few; D: TRBD1; DNA: TGCAGCGCAAGGGGGACAGAGTACAATGAGCAGTTCTTC; CDR3: CSARGTEYNEQFF
J: TRBJ1-5; V: TRBV9; size: -; D: -; DNA: TGTGCCAGCAGCGTGGGAGGGAATAGCAATCAGCCCCAGCATTTT; CDR3: CASSVGGNSNQPQHF
J: TRBJ2-5; V: TRBV7-8; size: -; D: -; DNA: TGTGCCAGCAGCTCTCCACTCACGCCCTCGGATGAGCAGTACTTC; CDR3: CASSSPLTPSDEQYF
J: TRBJ2-4; V: TRBV20-1; size: -; D: -; DNA: TGCAGTGCCATCGTTGTAGCCAAAAACATTCAGTACTTC; CDR3: CSAIVVAKNIQYF
J: TRBJ2-5; V: TRBV20-1; size: few; D: -; DNA: TGCAGTGCTCACAGGGTACAAGAGACCCAGTACTTC; CDR3: CSAHRVQETQYF
J: TRBJ1-2; V: TRBV10-3; size: -; D: TRBD1; DNA: TGTGCCATCAGTTGGGACAGTAACGGTTATGGCTACACCTTC; CDR3: CAISWDSNGYGYTF
J: TRBJ2-5; V: TRBV27; size: -; D: -; DNA: TGTGCCAGCAGAACAGATGGGGCCGTAGAGACCCAGTACTTC; CDR3: CASRTDGAVETQYF